This is a list of T cell receptor beta chains from one sample in a study of CD8 T cells in ankylosing spondylitis. MiXCR was run by TCRdb on the 5' RACE reads, yielding one entry per CDR3 protein. This sample yields about 460,000 distinct CDR3 sequences, of which less than 6% are seen a single time; 3% to 4.5% belongs to the top ten. The specimen sequenced was blood, either unsorted or a sorted T cell fraction (not recorded which). The receptors derive from a male donor with ankylosing spondylitis. Both conserved end residues are part of each CDR3. Each record gives: CDR3 DNA, CDR3 protein, J gene, D gene, clone size, CDR3 length, V gene. The D gene is left open where the match is weak. Expanded clones get a size class; other rows say once, few or many, or leave the size out.

cdr3_nt: TGCGCCAGCAGTCCTAAAGTAAAACTACACAATGAGCAGTTCTTC
cdr3_aa: CASSPKVKLHNEQFF
j_call: TRBJ2-1
d_call: .
clone_size: .
cdr3_length: 15
v_call: TRBV4-3

cdr3_nt: TGCAGTGCTAGACAGAATATCAACTATGGCTACACCTTC
cdr3_aa: CSARQNINYGYTF
j_call: TRBJ1-2
d_call: .
clone_size: many
cdr3_length: 13
v_call: TRBV20-1

cdr3_nt: TGTGCCAGCAGCTCAGGGGGGAGCTACACCTTC
cdr3_aa: CASSSGGSYTF
j_call: TRBJ1-2
d_call: TRBD1
clone_size: few
cdr3_length: 11
v_call: TRBV7-9

cdr3_nt: TGCAGCGTGCGAAGGACAGGCTCCGTCATCTACTTC
cdr3_aa: CSVRRTGSVIYF
j_call: TRBJ2-7
d_call: TRBD1
clone_size: many
cdr3_length: 12
v_call: TRBV29-1

cdr3_nt: TGCGCCAGCAGCTTGACCGGGGGTAGGGATACGCAGTATTTT
cdr3_aa: CASSLTGGRDTQYF
j_call: TRBJ2-3
d_call: .
clone_size: many
cdr3_length: 14
v_call: TRBV5-1

cdr3_nt: TGCGCCAGCAGCTTGGTTCCGGAATCTGGGGCCAACGTCCTGACTTTC
cdr3_aa: CASSLVPESGANVLTF
j_call: TRBJ2-6
d_call: .
clone_size: many
cdr3_length: 16
v_call: TRBV5-1

cdr3_nt: TGTGCCAGCAGTCCGGACACCCTTACTAGCGGGAGTATTAGGGGGACCCAGTACTTC
cdr3_aa: CASSPDTLTSGSIRGTQYF
j_call: TRBJ2-5
d_call: TRBD2
clone_size: many
cdr3_length: 19
v_call: TRBV6-1

cdr3_nt: TGTGCCAGCTCACCACTGGCAGGGGTGGACACTGAAGCTTTCTTT
cdr3_aa: CASSPLAGVDTEAFF
j_call: TRBJ1-1
d_call: .
clone_size: .
cdr3_length: 15
v_call: TRBV18

cdr3_nt: TGCAGCGTTGAATACGGCCAGACTAGCACAGATACGCAGTATTTT
cdr3_aa: CSVEYGQTSTDTQYF
j_call: TRBJ2-3
d_call: .
clone_size: many
cdr3_length: 15
v_call: TRBV29-1

cdr3_nt: TGTGCCACCTGGGGGGGAAATTTTCGTGAAAAACTGTTTTTT
cdr3_aa: CATWGGNFREKLFF
j_call: TRBJ1-4
d_call: .
clone_size: many
cdr3_length: 14
v_call: TRBV10-3

cdr3_nt: TGTGCCAGCAGTCGACGCCGGGACTCCCTCACAGATACGCAGTATTTT
cdr3_aa: CASSRRRDSLTDTQYF
j_call: TRBJ2-3
d_call: .
clone_size: many
cdr3_length: 16
v_call: TRBV6-1

cdr3_nt: TGCAGTGCTAGAAACCCCCCAAGTAGCGGGAGTTACAATGAGCAGTTCTTC
cdr3_aa: CSARNPPSSGSYNEQFF
j_call: TRBJ2-1
d_call: TRBD2
clone_size: many
cdr3_length: 17
v_call: TRBV20-1

cdr3_nt: TGTGCCATCGGGAGACAGGGGGACAATGAGCAGTTCTTC
cdr3_aa: CAIGRQGDNEQFF
j_call: TRBJ2-1
d_call: TRBD1
clone_size: many
cdr3_length: 13
v_call: TRBV10-3

cdr3_nt: TGTGCCAGCAGCCAGGACCTAAGGGACTATGGCTACACCTTC
cdr3_aa: CASSQDLRDYGYTF
j_call: TRBJ1-2
d_call: .
clone_size: many
cdr3_length: 14
v_call: TRBV9

cdr3_nt: TGTGCCACAATGGGACTAGTCTGGCGACCCTCCCTCTACGAGCAGTACTTC
cdr3_aa: CATMGLVWRPSLYEQYF
j_call: TRBJ2-7
d_call: TRBD2
clone_size: few
cdr3_length: 17
v_call: TRBV15

cdr3_nt: TGCAGTGCTCGCGGACTTCCGGGGGGGGATCTGGAGCAGTTCTTC
cdr3_aa: CSARGLPGGDLEQFF
j_call: TRBJ2-1
d_call: TRBD2
clone_size: many
cdr3_length: 15
v_call: TRBV20-1

cdr3_nt: TGCAGCTTCAGAGCGGGAGGTCTACAAGAGACCCAGTACTTC
cdr3_aa: CSFRAGGLQETQYF
j_call: TRBJ2-5
d_call: TRBD2
clone_size: many
cdr3_length: 14
v_call: TRBV29-1

cdr3_nt: TGTGCCAGCAGTTACCCACCGGGACAGAGGAATTCACCCCTCCACTTT
cdr3_aa: CASSYPPGQRNSPLHF
j_call: TRBJ1-6
d_call: TRBD1
clone_size: many
cdr3_length: 16
v_call: TRBV6-5

cdr3_nt: TGCGCCAGCAGCCCTAGCCACAGGGGATGGAATCAGCCCCAGCATTTT
cdr3_aa: CASSPSHRGWNQPQHF
j_call: TRBJ1-5
d_call: TRBD1
clone_size: few
cdr3_length: 16
v_call: TRBV4-3

cdr3_nt: TGTGCCAGCAGCTTAGTCTTGGCGGGAGCGGCAGATACGCAGTATTTT
cdr3_aa: CASSLVLAGAADTQYF
j_call: TRBJ2-3
d_call: TRBD2
clone_size: many
cdr3_length: 16
v_call: TRBV7-2

cdr3_nt: TGTGCCAGCAGCTTAGCGTCATCAGGGGGCTACGAGCAGTACTTC
cdr3_aa: CASSLASSGGYEQYF
j_call: TRBJ2-7
d_call: TRBD1
clone_size: few
cdr3_length: 15
v_call: TRBV7-6

cdr3_nt: TGTGCCAGCAGTTTAGACAGGGTGAGGCCCGAGTTCTTC
cdr3_aa: CASSLDRVRPEFF
j_call: TRBJ2-1
d_call: TRBD1
clone_size: few
cdr3_length: 13
v_call: TRBV27

cdr3_nt: TGTGCCAGCAGCGGAGGGACTAGCGGAGGCTTAAATGAGCAGTTCTTC
cdr3_aa: CASSGGTSGGLNEQFF
j_call: TRBJ2-1
d_call: TRBD2
clone_size: many
cdr3_length: 16
v_call: TRBV7-8

cdr3_nt: TGCGCCAGCAGCTACCCCGGGTACGAGCAGTACTTC
cdr3_aa: CASSYPGYEQYF
j_call: TRBJ2-7
d_call: .
clone_size: many
cdr3_length: 12
v_call: TRBV5-1

cdr3_nt: TGCGCCAGCAGCTTGGCCGGGACAGGGGGCGACGAGCAGTACTTC
cdr3_aa: CASSLAGTGGDEQYF
j_call: TRBJ2-7
d_call: TRBD1
clone_size: few
cdr3_length: 15
v_call: TRBV5-1

cdr3_nt: TGTGCCAGCAGTTCCCTCCCGTTTCGGGCGGGAGGTAAGATGGAGACCCAGTACTTC
cdr3_aa: CASSSLPFRAGGKMETQYF
j_call: TRBJ2-5
d_call: TRBD2
clone_size: many
cdr3_length: 19
v_call: TRBV28

cdr3_nt: TGCAGTGCTAGTACCGGGACAGGGGTCAATCAGCCCCAGCATTTT
cdr3_aa: CSASTGTGVNQPQHF
j_call: TRBJ1-5
d_call: TRBD1
clone_size: few
cdr3_length: 15
v_call: TRBV20-1

cdr3_nt: TGTGCCAGCAGCCAATTCTACAATGAGCAGTTCTTC
cdr3_aa: CASSQFYNEQFF
j_call: TRBJ2-1
d_call: .
clone_size: many
cdr3_length: 12
v_call: TRBV7-2

cdr3_nt: TGTGCCAGCAGCTTGTATGGGGGCGCGAGGACCGGGGAGCTGTTTTTT
cdr3_aa: CASSLYGGARTGELFF
j_call: TRBJ2-2
d_call: .
clone_size: many
cdr3_length: 16
v_call: TRBV5-6

cdr3_nt: TGCAGTGCTACCGGACAGGGCGCACAAGAGACCCAGTACTTC
cdr3_aa: CSATGQGAQETQYF
j_call: TRBJ2-5
d_call: TRBD1
clone_size: many
cdr3_length: 14
v_call: TRBV20-1

cdr3_nt: TGTGCCAGCAGTGAATCGCTAGCGGGAGCATACAATGAGCAGTTCTTC
cdr3_aa: CASSESLAGAYNEQFF
j_call: TRBJ2-1
d_call: TRBD2
clone_size: many
cdr3_length: 16
v_call: TRBV25-1

cdr3_nt: TGCAGTGCTAGAGCCCCCCGGGGACGGGGCAATCAGCCCCAGCATTTT
cdr3_aa: CSARAPRGRGNQPQHF
j_call: TRBJ1-5
d_call: .
clone_size: few
cdr3_length: 16
v_call: TRBV20-1

cdr3_nt: TGTGCCAGCAGTTTTGGGGGGGCTCTCTCCTACAATGAGCAGTTCTTC
cdr3_aa: CASSFGGALSYNEQFF
j_call: TRBJ2-1
d_call: .
clone_size: many
cdr3_length: 16
v_call: TRBV12-3/TRBV12-4

cdr3_nt: TGCGCCAGCAGCTTGGTCGGGATGGGGGCAGATACGCAGTATTTT
cdr3_aa: CASSLVGMGADTQYF
j_call: TRBJ2-3
d_call: .
clone_size: many
cdr3_length: 15
v_call: TRBV5-1

cdr3_nt: TGCGCCAGCAGCACCCGGACAGCCGTGGCGGGGAACACCGGGGAGCTGTTTTTT
cdr3_aa: CASSTRTAVAGNTGELFF
j_call: TRBJ2-2
d_call: .
clone_size: few
cdr3_length: 18
v_call: TRBV4-1

cdr3_nt: TGCGCCAGCAGCTGGGAGACTGACGACTATGGCTACACCTTC
cdr3_aa: CASSWETDDYGYTF
j_call: TRBJ1-2
d_call: .
clone_size: .
cdr3_length: 14
v_call: TRBV5-1

cdr3_nt: TGTGCCAGCACCTCAGATTGGAATGAAAAACTGTTTTTT
cdr3_aa: CASTSDWNEKLFF
j_call: TRBJ1-4
d_call: .
clone_size: many
cdr3_length: 13
v_call: TRBV12-3/TRBV12-4

cdr3_nt: TGTGCCAGCAGGACTTTAGATGCGGGGTCACGAGAGCAGTTCTTC
cdr3_aa: CASRTLDAGSREQFF
j_call: TRBJ2-1
d_call: .
clone_size: few
cdr3_length: 15
v_call: TRBV28

cdr3_nt: TGTGCCACCAGTGATCCCGTTGGAGAAGATACGCAGTATTTT
cdr3_aa: CATSDPVGEDTQYF
j_call: TRBJ2-3
d_call: .
clone_size: many
cdr3_length: 14
v_call: TRBV24-1

cdr3_nt: TGCAGTGCTAGAGTGACAGGGGGCCGCAATCAGCCCCAGCATTTT
cdr3_aa: CSARVTGGRNQPQHF
j_call: TRBJ1-5
d_call: TRBD1
clone_size: many
cdr3_length: 15
v_call: TRBV20-1